The 15 T cell receptor beta chains below come from one sample, sequenced in a study of T cells in Graves' hyperthyroidism and ophthalmopathy. Amplification of TCR beta CDR3 regions was performed using RNA transcripts as template. The HTBI primer set was used in a first-round RT-PCR of the TCR CDR3. TCRdb re-analysed the multiplex PCR reads in MiXCR, keeping a single row per CDR3 protein. This table has roughly 510,000 distinct CDR3 sequences, 35% to 50% appearing once. Sequencing was done on a sample of peripheral blood or thyroid tissue (not recorded which). The receptors shown here come from an adult woman with Graves' disease, either hyperthyroidism or ophthalmopathy (not recorded which).

Comment on this clonotype: With a much larger clone just one base away, this may be a read error. The genes are TRBV9 and TRBJ1-5; tentative D call: TRBD1 (6 bases). The CDR3 sequence is 14 residues long. Germline assignment: CDR1 SGDLS and CDR2 YYNGEE. CDR3 nucleotide sequence: TGTGCCAGCAGCCGAGGACAGACTAATCGGCCCCAGCATTTT. Its protein product is CASSRGQTNRPQHF.

A word on this clonotype: Because the CDR3's place on the DNA is in doubt, the DNA is left out and the CDR3 is given as listed by TCRdb. The chain has TRBV10-3 and TRBJ1-4. Counting both end residues, the CDR3 totals 13 amino acids. Germline CDR1 ENHRY, CDR2 SYGVKD. The CDR3 sequence is CAISDSSGKNCFF.

This clonotype was detected many times. V gene TRBV7-9 combines with J gene TRBJ2-6; D ambiguous. The CDR3 is 15 amino acids. Trimming took off 2 bases at V and 1 base at J, with 6 bases between the two ends. The germline V gene has CDR1 SEHNR and CDR2 FQNEAQ (reference sequence). Here the CDR3 reads CASSLSGSGANVLTF. CDR3 in DNA: TGTGCCAGCAGCTTATCCGGGTCTGGGGCCAACGTCCTGACTTTC. The variable domain in full, completed from reference TRBV7-9 and TRBJ2-6, reads DTGVSQNPRHKITKRGQNVTFRCDPISEHNRLYWYRQTLGQGPEFLTYFQNEAQLEKSRLLSDRFSAERPKGSFSTLEIQRTEQGDSAMYLCASSLSGSGANVLTFGAGSRLTVL.

In its sample, this clonotype was seen a few times. This chain connects TRBV5-4 to TRBJ2-7, with D possibly matching TRBD1 (5 bases). V lost 1 base to trimming and J lost 2 bases, with 10 bases between them. Germline V gives CDR1 SGHNT, CDR2 YYREEE (reference sequence). The CDR3 sequence is 14 residues long. CDR3 protein: CASSLWGRTYEQYF. The CDR3 DNA is TGTGCCAGCAGCTTGTGGGGCAGAACCTACGAGCAGTACTTC.

Ten or more counts support this clonotype. The rearrangement uses TRBV7-9 and TRBJ2-7; the D gene is possibly TRBD2 (5 bases). Germline V gene lookup returns CDR1 SEHNR and CDR2 FQNEAQ (reference sequence). The V and J ends lost 3 bases and 4 bases respectively, with 10 bases between them. CDR3 length equals 13 residues. The CDR3 DNA sequence: TGTGCCAGCAGCTTGGAGGCGACGTACGAGCAGTACTTC. Amino acid sequence: CASSLEATYEQYF.

This clonotype was picked up many times. This chain links TRBV7-2 with TRBJ2-2; the D is unclear. The CDR3 is 14 residues long. CDR1 SGHTA and CDR2 FQGNSA come from the germline V gene. The germline V and J ends were trimmed by 5 bases and 0 bases, with 7 bases remaining between them. CDR3 protein: CASSPTANTGELFF. For the CDR3, the DNA is TGTGCCAGCAGCCCCACGGCGAACACCGGGGAGCTGTTTTTT.

This clonotype was seen ten or more times. J is TRBJ1-5 and V is TRBV10-3; 10 bases match TRBD1. The CDR3 has 13 residues. V gave up 9 bases and J gave up 4 bases; unmatched junction bases: 3. Germline V lookup: CDR1 ENHRY, CDR2 SYGVKD. For the CDR3, the DNA is TGTGCCATTCGACAGGGGGCTAATCAGCCCCAGCATTTT. This encodes CAIRQGANQPQHF.

This clonotype showed up many times. The genes are TRBV7-9 and TRBJ2-7; 16 bases match TRBD2. CDR3 length: 21 residues. V shed 5 bases and J 11 bases; nucleotides not matched to a gene: 27. Per germline, CDR1 SEHNR and CDR2 FQNEAQ (reference sequence). The CDR3 loop reads CASSTSGTSGRALLSPLFEYF. CDR3 DNA: TGTGCCAGCAGCACCTCCGGGACTAGCGGGAGGGCCCTCTTATCACCCCTATTTGAGTACTTC.

About this clonotype: The CDR3 end shows no conserved phenylalanine or tryptophan, and so a read error is likely. The DNA is omitted, as the CDR3 cannot be located on it reliably, and the CDR3 follows TCRdb's listing. This chain connects TRBV12-3 or TRBV12-4 to TRBJ2-2; TRBD2, the table's D call, was not compared with the DNA. The CDR3 has 17 residues if both end residues are counted. CDR3 region: CASSVQGGSVNTGELVL.

This clonotype showed up many times. CDR3 in amino acids: CSVEGDSGRGLNEQYF. In DNA form, the CDR3 reads TGCAGCGTTGAAGGGGATAGCGGGAGGGGACTAAACGAGCAGTACTTC. J is TRBJ2-7 and V is TRBV29-1; 11 nucleotides align to TRBD2. CDR1 and CDR2 (germline): SQVTM, ANQGSEA. V was pared by 1 base and J by 5 bases, with 10 bases of the junction left unmatched. CDR3 size: 16 residues.

This rearrangement joins TRBV10-3 to TRBJ1-5; 7 nucleotides line up with TRBD1. The germline CDR1 and CDR2 sequences are ENHRY and SYGVKD. This CDR3 contains 14 residues. The junction had 9 bases not matched to a gene; V was cut back by 6 bases and J by 7 bases. CDR3 in amino acids: CAISRGQGGQPQHF. The CDR3 region has the DNA TGTGCCATCAGCCGGGGGCAGGGGGGCCAGCCCCAGCATTTT.

This clonotype has more than one count but fewer than ten. V usage is TRBV11-2 and J usage is TRBJ2-5, with 8 nucleotides matching TRBD2. This CDR3 is built from 16 residues. After removal of 5 bases from V and 5 bases from J, the junction contained 13 bases not matched to a gene. Germline V gives CDR1 SGHAT, CDR2 FQNNGV. The CDR3 DNA reads as TGTGCCAGCAGCCGAGGGACTAGGTATTCCCGTGAGACCCAGTACTTC. Amino acid sequence: CASSRGTRYSRETQYF. Combining the CDR3 with reference TRBV11-2 and TRBJ2-5 gives the whole variable domain EAGVAQSPRYKIIEKRQSVAFWCNPISGHATLYWYQQILGQGPKLLIQFQNNGVVDDSQLPKDRFSAERLKGVDSTLKIQPAKLEDSAVYLCASSRGTRYSRETQYFGPGTRLLVL.

This clonotype was counted at least ten times. The J gene is TRBJ1-1, the V gene TRBV12-3 or TRBV12-4; a possible D gene is TRBD1 (6 bases). CDR3 length: 14 amino acids. V lost 4 bases to trimming and J lost 0 bases, with 9 bases between them. The DNA for the CDR3 is TGTGCCAGCAGTTCGACAGGTATGAACACTGAAGCTTTCTTT. It encodes CASSSTGMNTEAFF.

This clonotype occurred a few times. This chain joins TRBV28 and TRBJ2-5; TRBD2 matches 7 bases. CDR1 and CDR2 from the germline V gene are MDHEN and SYDVKM. With 3 bases clipped from V and 6 bases from J, the junction kept 7 bases outside the gene matches. The CDR3 totals 14 residues. The CDR3 reads CASSLGEGRQTQYF. The CDR3 nucleotides are TGTGCCAGCAGTTTGGGGGAGGGCCGTCAGACCCAGTACTTC.

The rearrangement uses TRBV2 and TRBJ1-2; 9 nucleotides align to TRBD1. Trimming at V came to 4 bases and at J to 4 bases, leaving 4 bases not matched to a gene. The germline V gene has CDR1 SNHLY and CDR2 FYNNEI. The CDR3 covers 14 residues. CDR3 bases: TGTGCCAGCAGTGCACAGGGGGCAGGCTATGGCTACACCTTC. As protein: CASSAQGAGYGYTF.